This T cell receptor (beta chain) was documented in a study of blood T cell repertoires in COVID-19. Study-wide context: There were acute and convalescent COVID-19 samples, and they came from the United States, Italy and Spain.

Germline V gene lookup returns CDR1 MDHEN and CDR2 SYDVKM. Trimming pared 4 bases from V and 9 bases from J, leaving 13 bases between. The CDR3 consists of 13 residues. Data came from immunoSEQ multiplex PCR; TCRdb stores just in-frame clones and leaves some out. Of hundreds of thousands of clones listed, 88% are singletons. This TCR was sampled from an elderly man with acute or convalescent COVID-19. The specimen sequenced was peripheral blood. The chain links TRBV28 to TRBJ2-1; D uncertain. The CDR3 bases are TGTGCCAGCAGTTCCCCCCAGACTTCTGAGCAGTTCTTC. Protein product: CASSSPQTSEQFF.